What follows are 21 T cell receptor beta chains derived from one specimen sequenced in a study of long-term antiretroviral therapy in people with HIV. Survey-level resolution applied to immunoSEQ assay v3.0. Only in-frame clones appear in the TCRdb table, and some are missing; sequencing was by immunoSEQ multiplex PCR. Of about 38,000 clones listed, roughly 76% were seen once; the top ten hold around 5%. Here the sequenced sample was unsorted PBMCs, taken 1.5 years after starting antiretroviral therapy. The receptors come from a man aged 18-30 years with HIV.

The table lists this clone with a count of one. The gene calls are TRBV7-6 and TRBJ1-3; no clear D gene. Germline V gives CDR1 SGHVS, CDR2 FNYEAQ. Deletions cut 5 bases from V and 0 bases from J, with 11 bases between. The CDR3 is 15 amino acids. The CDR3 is CASSPRPRSGNTIYF. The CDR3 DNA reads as TGTGCCAGCAGCCCGCGACCGCGCTCTGGAAACACCATATATTTT.

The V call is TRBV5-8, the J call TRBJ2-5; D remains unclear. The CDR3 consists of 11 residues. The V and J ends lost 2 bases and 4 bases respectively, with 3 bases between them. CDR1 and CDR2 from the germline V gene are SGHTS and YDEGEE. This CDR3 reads CASSLAETQYF. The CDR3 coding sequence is TGTGCCAGCAGCTTAGCAGAGACCCAGTACTTC.

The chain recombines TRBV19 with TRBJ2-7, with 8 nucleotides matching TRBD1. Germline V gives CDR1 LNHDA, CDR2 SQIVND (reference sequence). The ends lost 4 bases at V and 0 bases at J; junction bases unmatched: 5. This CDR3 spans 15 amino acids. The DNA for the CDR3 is TGTGCCAGTAGTAAAGGGACAGGCAGCTCCTACGAGCAGTACTTC. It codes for CASSKGTGSSYEQYF.

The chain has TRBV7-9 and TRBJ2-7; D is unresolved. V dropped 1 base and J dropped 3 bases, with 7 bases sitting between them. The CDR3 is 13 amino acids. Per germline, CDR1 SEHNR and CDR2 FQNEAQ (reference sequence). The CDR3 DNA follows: TGTGCCAGCAGCTTAGTAGGAGACTACGAGCAGTACTTC. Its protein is CASSLVGDYEQYF.

CDR3 nucleotide sequence: TGTGCCAGCAGTGGTCCCGTCGGGCGAGAGCAGTACTTC. This encodes CASSGPVGREQYF. The chain recombines TRBV25-1 with TRBJ2-7; the D is unclear. Trimming cost V 4 bases and J 7 bases, with 14 bases left between them. Germline CDR1 MGHDK, CDR2 SYGVNS. The CDR3 length is 13 residues.

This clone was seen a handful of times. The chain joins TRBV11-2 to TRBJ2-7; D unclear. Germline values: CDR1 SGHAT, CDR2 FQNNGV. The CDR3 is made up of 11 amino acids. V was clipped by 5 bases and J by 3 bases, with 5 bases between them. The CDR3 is CASSVSYEQYF. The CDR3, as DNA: TGTGCCAGCAGCGTCAGCTACGAGCAGTACTTC. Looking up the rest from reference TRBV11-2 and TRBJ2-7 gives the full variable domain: EAGVAQSPRYKIIEKRQSVAFWCNPISGHATLYWYQQILGQGPKLLIQFQNNGVVDDSQLPKDRFSAERLKGVDSTLKIQPAKLEDSAVYLCASSVSYEQYFGPGTRLTVT.

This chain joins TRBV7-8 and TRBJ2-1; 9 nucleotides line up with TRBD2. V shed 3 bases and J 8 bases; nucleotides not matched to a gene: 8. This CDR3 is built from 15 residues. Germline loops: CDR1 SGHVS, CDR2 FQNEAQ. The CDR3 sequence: CASSLYRGRADEQFF. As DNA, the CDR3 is TGTGCCAGCAGCTTGTATCGCGGGAGGGCTGATGAGCAGTTCTTC.

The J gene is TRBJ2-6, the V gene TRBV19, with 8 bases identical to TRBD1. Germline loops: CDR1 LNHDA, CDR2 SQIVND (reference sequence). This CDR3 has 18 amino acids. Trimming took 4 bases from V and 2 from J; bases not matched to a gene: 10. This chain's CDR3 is CASSTRQGMIPGANVLTF. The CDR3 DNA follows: TGTGCCAGTAGTACTCGACAGGGGATGATCCCTGGGGCCAACGTCCTGACTTTC.

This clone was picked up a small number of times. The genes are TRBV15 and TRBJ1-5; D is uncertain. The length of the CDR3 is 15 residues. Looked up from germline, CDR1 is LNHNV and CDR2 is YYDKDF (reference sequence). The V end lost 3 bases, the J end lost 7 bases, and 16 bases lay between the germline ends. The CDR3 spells CATSRQWVLGQPQHF. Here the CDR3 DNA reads TGTGCCACCAGCAGGCAGTGGGTCTTGGGGCAGCCCCAGCATTTT.

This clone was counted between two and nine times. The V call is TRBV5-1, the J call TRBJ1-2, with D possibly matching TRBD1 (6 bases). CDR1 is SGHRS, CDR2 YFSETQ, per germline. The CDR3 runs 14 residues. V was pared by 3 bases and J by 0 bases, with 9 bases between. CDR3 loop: CASSSAGANYGYTF. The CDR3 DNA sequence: TGCGCCAGCAGCTCAGCAGGGGCTAACTATGGCTACACCTTC. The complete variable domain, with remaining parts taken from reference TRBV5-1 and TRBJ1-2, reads KAGVTQTPRYLIKTRGQQVTLSCSPISGHRSVSWYQQTPGQGLQFLFEYFSETQRNKGNFPGRFSGRQFSNSRSEMNVSTLELGDSALYLCASSSAGANYGYTFGSGTRLTVV.

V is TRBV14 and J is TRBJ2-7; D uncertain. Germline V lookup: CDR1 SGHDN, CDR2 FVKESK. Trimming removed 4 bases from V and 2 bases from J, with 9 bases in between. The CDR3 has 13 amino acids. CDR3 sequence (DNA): TGTGCCAGCAGCCGGAGCTCGGCCTACGAGCAGTACTTC. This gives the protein CASSRSSAYEQYF. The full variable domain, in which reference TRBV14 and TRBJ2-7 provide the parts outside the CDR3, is EAGVTQFPSHSVIEKGQTVTLRCDPISGHDNLYWYRRVMGKEIKFLLHFVKESKQDESGMPNNRFLAERTGGTYSTLKVQPAELEDSGVYFCASSRSSAYEQYFGPGTRLTVT.

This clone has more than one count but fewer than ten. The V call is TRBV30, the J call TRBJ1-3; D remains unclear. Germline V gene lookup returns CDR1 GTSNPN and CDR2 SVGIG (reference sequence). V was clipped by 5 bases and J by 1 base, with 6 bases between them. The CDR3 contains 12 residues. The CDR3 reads CAWGISGNTIYF. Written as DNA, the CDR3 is TGTGCCTGGGGGATTTCTGGAAACACCATATATTTT.

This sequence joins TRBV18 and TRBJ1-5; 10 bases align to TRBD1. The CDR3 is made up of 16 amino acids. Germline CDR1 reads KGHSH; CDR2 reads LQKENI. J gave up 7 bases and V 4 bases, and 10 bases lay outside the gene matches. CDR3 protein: CASSRMTGGAGQPQHF. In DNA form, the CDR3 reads TGTGCCAGCTCACGGATGACAGGGGGCGCAGGACAGCCCCAGCATTTT.

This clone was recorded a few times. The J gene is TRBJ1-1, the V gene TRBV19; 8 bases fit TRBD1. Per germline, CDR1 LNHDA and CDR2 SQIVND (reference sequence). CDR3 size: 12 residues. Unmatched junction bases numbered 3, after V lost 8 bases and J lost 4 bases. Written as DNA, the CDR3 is TGTGCCAGTTGGCAGGGGGCCACTGAAGCTTTCTTT. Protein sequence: CASWQGATEAFF.

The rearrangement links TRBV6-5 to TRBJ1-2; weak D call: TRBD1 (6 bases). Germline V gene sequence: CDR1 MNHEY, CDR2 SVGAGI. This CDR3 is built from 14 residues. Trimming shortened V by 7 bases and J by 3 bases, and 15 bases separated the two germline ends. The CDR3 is CASNHRESDYGYTF. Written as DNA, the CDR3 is TGTGCCAGCAATCACAGGGAGTCGGACTATGGCTACACCTTC.

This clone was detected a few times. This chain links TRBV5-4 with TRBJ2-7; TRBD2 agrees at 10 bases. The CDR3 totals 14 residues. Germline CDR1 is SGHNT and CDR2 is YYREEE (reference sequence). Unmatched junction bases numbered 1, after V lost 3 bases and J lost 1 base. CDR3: CASSWGLASYEQYF. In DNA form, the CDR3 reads TGTGCCAGCAGCTGGGGACTAGCGTCCTACGAGCAGTACTTC.

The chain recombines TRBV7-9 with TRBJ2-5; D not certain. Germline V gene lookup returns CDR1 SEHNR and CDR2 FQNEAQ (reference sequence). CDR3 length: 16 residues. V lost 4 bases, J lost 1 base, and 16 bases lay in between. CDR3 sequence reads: CASSSVTGSIQETQYF. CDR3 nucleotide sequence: TGTGCCAGCAGCTCCGTAACCGGGTCTATCCAAGAGACCCAGTACTTC.

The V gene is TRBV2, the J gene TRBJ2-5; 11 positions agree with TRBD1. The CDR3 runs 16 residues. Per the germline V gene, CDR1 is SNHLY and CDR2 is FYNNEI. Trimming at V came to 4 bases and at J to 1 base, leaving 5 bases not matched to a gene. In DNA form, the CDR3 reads TGTGCCAGCAGTGCCGGGACAGGGGGAACCCAAGAGACCCAGTACTTC. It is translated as CASSAGTGGTQETQYF.

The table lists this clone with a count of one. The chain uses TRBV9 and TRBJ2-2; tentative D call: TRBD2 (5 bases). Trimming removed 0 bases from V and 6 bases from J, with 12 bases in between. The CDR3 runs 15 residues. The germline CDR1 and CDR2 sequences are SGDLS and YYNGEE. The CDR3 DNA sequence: TGTGCCAGCAGCGTAGCGGGGAGTTACGCCGGGGAGCTGTTTTTT. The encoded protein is CASSVAGSYAGELFF. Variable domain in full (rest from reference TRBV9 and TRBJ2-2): DSGVTQTPKHLITATGQRVTLRCSPRSGDLSVYWYQQSLDQGLQFLIQYYNGEERAKGNILERFSAQQFPDLHSELNLSSLELGDSALYFCASSVAGSYAGELFFGEGSRLTVL.

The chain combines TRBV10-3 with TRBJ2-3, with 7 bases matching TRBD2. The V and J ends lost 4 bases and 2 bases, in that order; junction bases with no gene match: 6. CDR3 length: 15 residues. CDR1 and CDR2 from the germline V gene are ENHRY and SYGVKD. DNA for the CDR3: TGTGCCATCAGTGCTTTAGGGAGGGACACAGATACGCAGTATTTT. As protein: CAISALGRDTDTQYF.

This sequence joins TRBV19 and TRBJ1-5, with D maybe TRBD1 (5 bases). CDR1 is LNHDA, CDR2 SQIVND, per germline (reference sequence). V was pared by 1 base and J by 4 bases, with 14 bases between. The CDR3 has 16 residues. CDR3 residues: CASSIGRGIGNQPQHF. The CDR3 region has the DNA TGTGCCAGTAGTATAGGAAGGGGAATAGGTAATCAGCCCCAGCATTTT.